The 28 T cell receptor beta chains reported below all come from one sample, sequenced in a study of T cell clonotyping in hematopoietic cell transplantation. Here immunoSEQ multiplex PCR was the method, and the copy in TCRdb shows in-frame clones only, minus some. Of around 5,000 clones detected, 26% appear once; the ten largest clones hold roughly an eighth. The sequenced sample was peripheral blood mononuclear cells, obtained 180 days after allogeneic stem cell transplant. The receptors here all came from a male patient aged 40-50 years who had an allogeneic stem cell transplant from an unrelated donor, so the T cells may come from the graft donor. Some clones in this sample may be carry-over from other donors' samples.

V usage is TRBV30 and J usage is TRBJ1-6; no reliable D call. V was cut by 0 bases and J by 2 bases, with 5 bases left in between. Germline V CDR1 and CDR2: GTSNPN, SVGIG (reference sequence). The CDR3 is 14 residues long. In nucleotides, the CDR3 is TGTGCCTGGAGTGTCAGGACCTATAATTCACCCCTCCACTTT. The encoded protein is CAWSVRTYNSPLHF.

The chain carries TRBV5-1 and TRBJ1-2, with 9 bases fitting TRBD1. V lost 0 bases and J lost 2; bases outside the gene matches: 2. The CDR3 extends over 15 amino acids. From germline, CDR1 is SGHRS and CDR2 YFSETQ. The CDR3 loop is CASSLADRGNYGYTF. CDR3 DNA sequence: TGCGCCAGCAGCTTGGCGGACAGGGGCAACTATGGCTACACCTTC.

This clone was observed a few times. V is TRBV30 and J is TRBJ2-7, with D perhaps matching TRBD2 (6 bases). Per the germline V gene, CDR1 is GTSNPN and CDR2 is SVGIG (reference sequence). V was cut by 4 bases and J by 4 bases, with 14 bases left in between. The CDR3 sequence is 13 residues long. CDR3 protein: CAWTSMGGYEQYF. The CDR3, as DNA: TGTGCCTGGACGTCCATGGGGGGTTACGAGCAGTACTTC.

This chain links TRBV28 with TRBJ2-7, with a possible D match to TRBD2 (6 bases). Germline CDR1 reads MDHEN; CDR2 reads SYDVKM. Trimming removed 5 bases from V and 6 bases from J, with 14 bases in between. The CDR3 contains 13 residues. The chain's CDR3 is CASSMGGVPEQYF. DNA of the CDR3: TGTGCCAGCAGTATGGGGGGAGTCCCCGAGCAGTACTTC.

The chain has TRBV30 and TRBJ1-1; TRBD1 is a possible D gene (5 bases). The length of the CDR3 is 11 residues. Looked up from germline, CDR1 is GTSNPN and CDR2 is SVGIG (reference sequence). V gave up 3 bases and J gave up 8 bases, with 10 bases separating them. The chain's CDR3 is CAWRDSGEAFF. The CDR3 bases are TGTGCCTGGAGGGACTCAGGGGAAGCTTTCTTT.

This clone was detected a few times. CDR3 loop: CAWSARGQAKNIQYF. CDR3 sequence (DNA): TGTGCCTGGAGTGCCAGGGGCCAAGCCAAAAACATTCAGTACTTC. The chain combines TRBV30 with TRBJ2-4, with D tentatively TRBD1 (6 bases). CDR1 GTSNPN and CDR2 SVGIG come from the germline V gene (reference sequence). Trimming stripped 1 base from V and 0 bases from J, with 10 bases between. The CDR3 totals 15 residues.

The CDR3 loop reads CASSVEGHPSTDTQYF. Written as DNA, the CDR3 is TGTGCCAGCAGCGTAGAAGGACACCCTAGCACAGATACGCAGTATTTT. The J gene is TRBJ2-3, the V gene TRBV9; possibly TRBD1 for D (5 bases). The CDR3 consists of 16 residues. Germline loops: CDR1 SGDLS, CDR2 YYNGEE. The V end lost 0 bases, the J end lost 0 bases, and 11 bases lay between the germline ends.

Only a few counts were recorded for this clone. The chain uses TRBV30 and TRBJ1-5; possible D gene TRBD1, 5 bases. The CDR3 is 14 residues long. Trimming took off 0 bases at V and 6 bases at J, with 12 bases between the two ends. Germline CDR1 GTSNPN, CDR2 SVGIG (reference sequence). CDR3 DNA: TGTGCCTGGAGTGTACGGGCAGGGAGTCAGCCCCAGCATTTT. Residues: CAWSVRAGSQPQHF.

A few counts support this clone. The chain combines TRBV25-1 with TRBJ1-5, with 9 nucleotides matching TRBD1. Germline-derived CDR1 and CDR2 are MGHDK and SYGVNS. The CDR3 consists of 12 residues. J lost 7 bases, V lost 6 bases, and 1 base had no gene match. The CDR3 region has the DNA TGTGCCAGCAGACAGGGGGCGCAGCCCCAGCATTTT. The encoded protein is CASRQGAQPQHF.

The V gene is TRBV30, the J gene TRBJ2-3; D is ambiguous. V lost 2 bases to trimming and J lost 0 bases, with 9 bases between them. The germline gives CDR1 GTSNPN, CDR2 SVGIG (reference sequence). CDR3 length equals 14 residues. The CDR3 sequence is CAWSRLPSTDTQYF. CDR3 nucleotide sequence: TGTGCCTGGAGTAGGTTACCTAGCACAGATACGCAGTATTTT.

This clone was seen only once. J is TRBJ1-4 and V is TRBV4-3; tentatively, D is TRBD1 (6 bases). V gave up 4 bases and J gave up 8 bases, with 17 bases separating them. Germline CDR1 LGHNA, CDR2 YSLEER. The length of the CDR3 is 15 residues. CDR3 amino acids: CASSRTSGDYEKLFF. The CDR3 coding sequence is TGCGCCAGCAGCCGCACCTCAGGGGATTACGAAAAACTGTTTTTT.

The V and J genes are TRBV30 and TRBJ1-2; D remains ambiguous. Germline lookup yields CDR1 GTSNPN and CDR2 SVGIG (reference sequence). Trimming stripped 3 bases from V and 3 bases from J, with 14 bases between. This CDR3 spans 14 amino acids. The CDR3 reads CAWRAARFHYGYTF. The DNA for the CDR3 is TGTGCCTGGAGAGCCGCGAGGTTTCACTATGGCTACACCTTC.

This clone has more than one count but fewer than ten. The J gene is TRBJ2-7, the V gene TRBV25-1; D is possibly TRBD1 (5 bases). CDR1 and CDR2 (germline): MGHDK, SYGVNS. Trimming cost V 5 bases and J 7 bases, with 12 bases left between them. The CDR3 length is 12 residues. Here the CDR3 reads CASSPRAGEQYF. Written as DNA, the CDR3 is TGTGCCAGCAGTCCCAGGGCTGGGGAGCAGTACTTC.

Only a few counts were recorded for this clone. This chain links TRBV7-2 with TRBJ2-3; D might be TRBD2 (5 bases). Germline CDR1 is SGHTA and CDR2 is FQGNSA. This CDR3 region has 15 residues. The germline V and J ends were trimmed by 4 bases and 5 bases, with 16 bases remaining between them. CDR3 loop: CASSSPSSGRDTQYF. The CDR3 DNA sequence: TGTGCCAGCAGCTCACCTAGCAGCGGCAGAGATACGCAGTATTTT.

The rearrangement joins TRBV30 to TRBJ1-2; D not certain. Per the germline V gene, CDR1 is GTSNPN and CDR2 is SVGIG (reference sequence). CDR3 length: 9 residues. Trimming removed 5 bases from V and 14 bases from J, with 12 bases in between. The CDR3 bases are TGTGCCTGGGGGAGCCTCAGAACCTTC. Protein product: CAWGSLRTF.

J is TRBJ2-5 and V is TRBV30; tentatively, D is TRBD1 (6 bases). Trimming took off 4 bases at V and 5 bases at J, with 17 bases between the two ends. Germline CDR1 is GTSNPN and CDR2 is SVGIG (reference sequence). This CDR3 spans 14 amino acids. DNA for the CDR3: TGTGCCTGGAACCTTCACAGGGTTTTCGAGACCCAGTACTTC. The encoded protein is CAWNLHRVFETQYF.

The chain links TRBV30 to TRBJ1-5; maybe TRBD1 (6 bases). The CDR3 has 13 residues. Trimming removed 2 bases from V and 7 bases from J, with 12 bases in between. CDR1 and CDR2 (germline): GTSNPN, SVGIG (reference sequence). The CDR3 loop reads CAWSSGGRQPQHF. In DNA, the CDR3 is TGTGCCTGGAGTTCCGGGGGCAGACAGCCCCAGCATTTT.

CDR3 protein: CASSVAGTESLVQYF. CDR3 nucleotide sequence: TGTGCCAGCAGCGTAGCAGGGACCGAGTCCTTGGTCCAGTACTTC. This chain connects TRBV9 to TRBJ2-5; D is tentatively TRBD1 or TRBD2 (5 bases each). V lost 0 bases and J 10 bases, leaving 19 bases between the germline ends. Germline V gene data show CDR1 as SGDLS and CDR2 as YYNGEE. This CDR3 contains 15 residues.

The J gene is TRBJ2-7, the V gene TRBV30; TRBD2 is a possible D gene (7 bases). This CDR3 has 15 residues. V lost 3 bases and J lost 5, with 20 bases in between. Germline V gene lookup returns CDR1 GTSNPN and CDR2 SVGIG (reference sequence). DNA for the CDR3: TGTGCCTGGAGCCGGGGGGCCCCTGGTTCAAACGAGCAGTACTTC. Translated: CAWSRGAPGSNEQYF.

This chain connects TRBV27 to TRBJ2-5; the match to TRBD1 covers 7 bases. CDR1 and CDR2 (germline): MNHEY, SMNVEV (reference sequence). The CDR3 has 13 residues. J was trimmed by 5 bases and V by 4 bases; bases with no gene match: 4. The CDR3 is CASSSDRRETQYF. The CDR3, as DNA: TGTGCCAGCAGTTCGGACAGGCGGGAGACCCAGTACTTC.

This clone occurred a few times. V and J are TRBV6-1 and TRBJ2-7, with D perhaps matching TRBD1 or TRBD2 (6 bases each). The CDR3 consists of 15 residues. In germline, CDR1 is MNHNS, CDR2 SASEGT. V was cut by 3 bases and J by 2 bases, with 14 bases left in between. The CDR3: CASSDMWGAAYEQYF. Written as DNA, the CDR3 is TGTGCCAGCAGTGACATGTGGGGGGCAGCCTACGAGCAGTACTTC.

This clone showed up just a few times. The J gene is TRBJ2-5, the V gene TRBV7-6; TRBD2 agrees at 10 bases. The CDR3 extends over 15 amino acids. V shed 1 base and J 5 bases; nucleotides not matched to a gene: 4. CDR1 is SGHVS and CDR2 is FNYEAQ in the germline V gene. In nucleotides, the CDR3 is TGTGCCAGCAGCTTAGAAGCGGGGGGGCTTGAGACCCAGTACTTC. This encodes CASSLEAGGLETQYF.

V is TRBV2 and J is TRBJ2-7; D may be TRBD2 (5 bases). V was trimmed by 2 bases and J by 0 bases, leaving 14 bases between them. The CDR3 is 16 amino acids. The germline V gene encodes CDR1 SNHLY and CDR2 FYNNEI. The chain's CDR3 is CASSEMEEEGSYEQYF. The DNA for the CDR3 is TGTGCCAGCAGTGAAATGGAGGAAGAGGGCTCCTACGAGCAGTACTTC. The entire variable domain, with the rest obtained from reference TRBV2 and TRBJ2-7, is as follows: EPEVTQTPSHQVTQMGQEVILRCVPISNHLYFYWYRQILGQKVEFLVSFYNNEISEKSEIFDDQFSVERPDGSNFTLKIRSTKLEDSAMYFCASSEMEEEGSYEQYFGPGTRLTVT.

This clone has just a few counts. The genes are TRBV28 and TRBJ2-7; no definite D call. Per germline, CDR1 MDHEN and CDR2 SYDVKM. The germline V and J ends were trimmed by 8 bases and 3 bases, with 8 bases remaining between them. The CDR3 spans 11 residues. The CDR3 protein is CASAYDYEQYF. The CDR3 region has the DNA TGTGCCAGCGCGTACGACTACGAGCAGTACTTC.

V is TRBV29-1 and J is TRBJ1-2; 10 bases align to TRBD1. The CDR3 runs 12 residues. Unmatched junction bases numbered 6, after V lost 6 bases and J lost 8 bases. Per the germline V gene, CDR1 is SQVTM and CDR2 is ANQGSEA. As DNA, the CDR3 is TGCAGCGTCGACGGGACAGGGGAAGGCTACACCTTC. This gives the protein CSVDGTGEGYTF. Filled out from reference TRBV29-1 and TRBJ1-2, the complete variable domain reads SAVISQKPSRDICQRGTSLTIQCQVDSQVTMMFWYRQQPGQSLTLIATANQGSEATYESGFVIDKFPISRPNLTFSTLTVSNMSPEDSSIYLCSVDGTGEGYTFGSGTRLTVV.

This chain joins TRBV30 and TRBJ1-5; D may be TRBD1 (5 bases). The CDR3 runs 13 residues. From germline, CDR1 is GTSNPN and CDR2 SVGIG (reference sequence). V gave up 1 base and J gave up 6 bases, with 10 bases separating them. The CDR3 DNA reads TGTGCCTGGAGTGGGGGGACTACTCAGCCCCAGCATTTT. Its protein product is CAWSGGTTQPQHF.

The rearrangement links TRBV6-1 to TRBJ2-7; D might be TRBD1 or TRBD2, each matching 5 bases. Germline V CDR1 and CDR2: MNHNS, SASEGT. CDR3 length: 14 amino acids. The V and J ends lost 5 bases and 2 bases respectively, with 13 bases between them. The CDR3 region is CASSPGPIPYEQYF. The DNA for the CDR3 is TGTGCCAGCAGTCCGGGACCCATACCCTACGAGCAGTACTTC.

This clone was seen more than once but under ten times. This chain joins TRBV28 and TRBJ1-5, with 7 positions matching TRBD1. Germline V gene lookup returns CDR1 MDHEN and CDR2 SYDVKM. The CDR3 extends over 16 amino acids. V trimming: 4 bases; J trimming: 7 bases; junction bases outside the gene matches: 13. The DNA for the CDR3 is TGTGCCAGCAGTTCACCCGGGACAGTGAAGGGGCAGCCCCAGCATTTT. Protein product: CASSSPGTVKGQPQHF.